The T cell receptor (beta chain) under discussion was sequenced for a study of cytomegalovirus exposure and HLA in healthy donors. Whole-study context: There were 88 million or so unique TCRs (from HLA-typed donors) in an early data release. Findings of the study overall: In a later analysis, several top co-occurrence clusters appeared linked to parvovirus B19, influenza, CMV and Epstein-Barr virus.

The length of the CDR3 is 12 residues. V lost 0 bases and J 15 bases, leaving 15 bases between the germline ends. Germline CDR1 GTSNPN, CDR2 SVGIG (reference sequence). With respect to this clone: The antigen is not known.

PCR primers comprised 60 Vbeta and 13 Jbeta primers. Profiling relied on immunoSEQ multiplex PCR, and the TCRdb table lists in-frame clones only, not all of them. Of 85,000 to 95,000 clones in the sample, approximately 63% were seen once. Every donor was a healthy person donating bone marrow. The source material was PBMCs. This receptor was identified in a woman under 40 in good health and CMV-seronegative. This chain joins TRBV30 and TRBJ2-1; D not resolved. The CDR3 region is CAWSVIPGFRFF. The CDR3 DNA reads TGTGCCTGGAGTGTAATTCCCGGGTTTCGGTTCTTC. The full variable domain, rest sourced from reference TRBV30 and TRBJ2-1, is SQTIHQWPATLVQPVGSPLSLECTVEGTSNPNLYWYRQAAGRGLQLLFYSVGIGQISSEVPQNLSASRPQDRQFILSSKKLLLSDSGFYLCAWSVIPGFRFFGPGTRLTVL.